These 5 T cell receptor beta chains share one sample of origin, sequenced in a study of cytomegalovirus exposure and HLA in healthy donors. With 60 Vbeta and 13 Jbeta primers, the PCR was carried out. Using immunoSEQ multiplex PCR, the repertoire was profiled, and TCRdb retains in-frame clones only, with some absent. The sample records 150,000 to 250,000 clones, around four fifths being singletons. Source material: PBMCs. Receptor source: a woman in her 50s in good health and CMV-seropositive.

V is TRBV19 and J is TRBJ1-1; tentatively, D is TRBD1 (6 bases). The ends were cut back, 4 bases at V and 0 bases at J, with 15 bases in the middle. The CDR3 has 16 amino acids. Germline loops: CDR1 LNHDA, CDR2 SQIVND (reference sequence). As DNA, the CDR3 is TGTGCCAGTAGTACTCGTGCGACAGGCCTGAACACTGAAGCTTTCTTT. Its protein is CASSTRATGLNTEAFF.

The V and J genes are TRBV10-3 and TRBJ1-1, with D uncertain. The ends were cut back, 8 bases at V and 1 base at J, with 20 bases in the middle. The CDR3 covers 16 residues. Germline V gene lookup returns CDR1 ENHRY and CDR2 SYGVKD. For the CDR3, the DNA is TGTGCCATCTCTTCCAACCTAGCGCGGAGGAACACTGAAGCTTTCTTT. Its translation: CAISSNLARRNTEAFF.

The chain carries TRBV11-2 and TRBJ2-5; 8 bases agree with TRBD2. The CDR3 is made up of 14 amino acids. Germline CDR1 reads SGHAT; CDR2 reads FQNNGV. V dropped 6 bases and J dropped 4; count of bases not matched to a gene: 7. For the CDR3, the DNA is TGTGCCAGCAGGCCGGGACTAGACCTAGAGACCCAGTACTTC. This sequence encodes CASRPGLDLETQYF.

In the case of this clone: Other DNA sequences from this sample encode an identical CDR3 as well. The rearrangement joins TRBV5-6 to TRBJ1-1, with D hard to call. Germline V gene lookup returns CDR1 SGHDT and CDR2 YYEEEE. This CDR3 has 13 residues. V was trimmed by 0 bases and J by 5 bases, leaving 8 bases between them. The CDR3: CASSLGGGTEAFF. In nucleotides, the CDR3 is TGTGCCAGCAGCTTGGGTGGAGGGACTGAAGCTTTCTTT.

The chain has TRBV2 and TRBJ2-1; unclear D gene. The germline V gene encodes CDR1 SNHLY and CDR2 FYNNEI. V shed 6 bases and J shed 5 bases, with 14 bases lying between them. This CDR3 has 14 amino acids. The CDR3 DNA is TGTGCCAGCAGGCATGCAGGATCTAACAATGAGCAGTTCTTC. Its protein product is CASRHAGSNNEQFF.